The table lists the clone carrying this TCR beta chain with a few counts. Its target is not known. The germline gives CDR1 DFQATT, CDR2 SNEGSKA (reference sequence). The CDR3 contains 15 residues. The data derive from a study of post-analysis software for immune sequencing data. General study results and limits: In patients, TRBV5-6, TRBV5-1 and TRBV20-1 belonged to several TRBV segments found more frequently than in controls. Samples from one preparation batch, clustered by F measure, grouped strongly together.

TCR beta cDNA libraries had unique molecular identifiers. With about 0.85 to 10 million T cells as the source, 500,000 to 650,000 cDNA molecules resulted. TCRdb re-analysed the PCR reads in MiXCR, keeping a single row per CDR3 protein. The profile shows 700,000 to 800,000 distinct CDR3 sequences, 25% to 30% of them singletons. Material: blood. The receptor was derived from a girl aged 5 to 17 with multiple sclerosis. The J gene is TRBJ2-4, the V gene TRBV20-1, with 12 bases lining up with TRBD2. The DNA for the CDR3 is TGCAGCGCGACTAGCGGGAGAGGGGCGGGAAACATTCAGTACTTC. Translation: CSATSGRGAGNIQYF.